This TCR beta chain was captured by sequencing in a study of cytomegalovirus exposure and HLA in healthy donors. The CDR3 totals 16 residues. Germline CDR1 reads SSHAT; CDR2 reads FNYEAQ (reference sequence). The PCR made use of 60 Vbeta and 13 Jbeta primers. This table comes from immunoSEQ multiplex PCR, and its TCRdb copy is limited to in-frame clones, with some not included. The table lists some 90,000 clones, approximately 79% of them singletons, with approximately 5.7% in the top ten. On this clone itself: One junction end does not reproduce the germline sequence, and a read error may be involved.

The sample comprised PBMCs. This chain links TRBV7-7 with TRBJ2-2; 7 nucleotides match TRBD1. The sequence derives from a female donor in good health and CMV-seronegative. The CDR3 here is CASSLQGNVGTGELFF. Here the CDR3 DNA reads TGTGCTAGCAGCTTACAGGGGAACGTAGGCACCGGGGAGCTGTTTTTT.